Sequencing of this T cell receptor (beta chain) was carried out in a study of tumor-infiltrating lymphocytes in primary liver carcinoma (dated by TCRdb to 2016 to 2017). Concerning the study at large: Surgical resection was performed in China between November 2015 and early 2016 on roughly 5 patients with histopathologically diagnosed primary liver carcinoma. High reproducibility was observed for the technical replicate repertoires, with mean shared-clone rates around 0.9 and correlation coefficients above 0.98. A total of around 35 specimens from 5 patients went through TCRbeta repertoire sequencing, namely 25 tumor regions, 5 adjacent noncancerous liver tissues and 5 peripheral blood samples. Of the five patients (three men and two women, aged 30 to 69 years), four had hepatocellular carcinoma and one had combined HCC and intrahepatic cholangiocarcinoma. The study combined TCRbeta repertoire sequencing, expression microarrays and whole-exome sequencing across five regions of each liver tumor, with adjacent normal tissue and blood. Each sample produced roughly 3.65 to 8 million productive TCRbeta reads, and read depth showed no significant difference between tissue types. The tumors of the five patients were staged as T1-T3 N0M0, with maximum diameters ranging from 4.2 to 10 cm. Results the study describes overall, beyond this receptor: Since the samples were bulk and unsorted, there was no way to compare CD4+ and CD8+ T cell repertoires. Only the TCR beta chain was sequenced, so true repertoire diversity is likely underestimated because unpaired alpha chains were not captured. The study included only four to six patients, and the authors note findings should be validated in a larger study. Pairs of tumor regions showed greater repertoire overlap (mean roughly 35%) than tumor-adjacent pairs (around 17%) or tumor-blood pairs (roughly 14%), which is consistent with antigen-driven expansion. The top 250 clones accounted for a significantly greater share of the repertoire in tumors than in blood (p = 0.039).

In the case of this clonotype: Its antigen target is currently unknown. No much larger clone exists at a distance of one base, and base qualities are not known.

Blood RNA was extracted from unsorted whole blood using TRIzol reagent, and germline DNA was obtained with the DNeasy Blood & Tissue kit. Chronic HBV infection was present in the patients, and the patients were treatment-naive at sampling. Before surgery, 4 to 5 milliliters of peripheral blood were collected into K2EDTA tubes. V is shortened by 4 bases, J by 6 bases, and the region joining them spans 7 bases. The germline V gene specifies SGHVS as CDR1 and FQNEAQ as CDR2. The CDR3 measures 12 amino acids from cysteine to phenylalanine. Only the CDR3 DNA is retained, 36 bases long and in frame from the first base. A constant-region primer and ProtoScript II reverse transcriptase were used to reverse-transcribe TCRbeta-specific cDNA from approximately 450 ng total RNA. Three nested multiplex PCR rounds, following a slightly modified ARM-PCR procedure, were used to build the TCRbeta libraries. Each of the first two PCR rounds ran for around 10 cycles using multiplex TRBV1-TRBV30 forward primers together with a Cbeta reverse primer. Sample barcodes and Illumina adapters were added in a final 25-cycle PCR with Deep VentR polymerase. Before sequencing, amplicons of 200-500 bp were purified from gel using a QIAquick gel extraction kit. The TCRbeta amplicons were sequenced with 250-bp paired-end reads on an Illumina HiSeq 2500. The paper's data handling went like this. To recover full CDR3 sequences, reads were quality-trimmed using Trimmomatic v0.33 and paired reads were then merged using FLASH v1.2.11. V, D and J germline segments were assigned to the rearranged TCRbeta sequences using MiGEC v1.2.1b. Clonotype statistics, along with Shannon-Wiener diversity indices, were calculated using VDJtools v1.0.0. To reduce sampling bias, subsequent analyses other than the diversity analysis used only the 250 most abundant clonotypes in each sample. Using fastp trimming at Q25 and MiXCR clonotype assembly, TCRdb reanalyzed the public sequencing data and kept in-frame beta chains. Every distinct CDR3 protein forms one entry, paired with its most common genes and DNA. The V and J calls shown here were made by TCRdb, not taken from the authors' results. The sample includes hundreds of thousands of distinct CDR3 sequences, with 50% to 60% observed a single time. The ten top clones hold over 15% of the sample.

Material: peripheral blood. This chain is built from TRBV7-8 and TRBJ1-5, with the identity of the D gene unclear. This clonotype was sampled from a young woman with primary liver carcinoma and hepatitis B virus infection. The CDR3 region reads CASSSPAQPQHF. DNA sequence: TGTGCCAGCAGCTCCCCCGCTCAGCCCCAGCATTTT.